These 14 T cell receptor beta chains share one sample of origin, sequenced in a study of cytomegalovirus exposure and HLA in healthy donors. A multiplex PCR was run with 60 Vbeta primers and 13 Jbeta primers. Profiled with immunoSEQ multiplex PCR; TCRdb holds only in-frame clones, not every one. This table lists roughly 190,000 clones. The specimen was PBMCs. The source is a man aged 25 to 40 in good health and CMV-seronegative.

This sequence joins TRBV2 and TRBJ2-3; TRBD2 might be the D (5 bases). Trimming cost V 2 bases and J 4 bases, with 13 bases left between them. The CDR3 extends over 15 amino acids. The V gene's germline CDR1 is SNHLY and CDR2 FYNNEI. Here the CDR3 DNA reads TGTGCCAGCAGTGAACCACGGACTGGAGCAGATACGCAGTATTTT. Its protein product is CASSEPRTGADTQYF.

The chain has TRBV10-1 and TRBJ1-1, with D maybe TRBD1 (5 bases). V gave up 4 bases and J gave up 0 bases, with 6 bases separating them. Germline assignment: CDR1 WNHNN and CDR2 SYGVQD (reference sequence). The CDR3 contains 13 residues. DNA of the CDR3: TGCGCCAGCAGTGGACAGATGAACACTGAAGCTTTCTTT. Protein: CASSGQMNTEAFF.

The V gene is TRBV11-3, the J gene TRBJ2-7; 8 nucleotides match TRBD2. This CDR3 is 13 amino acids long. Germline loops: CDR1 SGHNT, CDR2 YENEEA. After removal of 5 bases from V and 6 bases from J, the junction contained 6 bases not matched to a gene. CDR3 DNA sequence: TGTGCCAGCAGCACGCTGGCGGGAGGCGAGCAGTACTTC. This codes for CASSTLAGGEQYF.

The chain uses TRBV9 and TRBJ1-1, with D unclear. V was cut by 0 bases and J by 4 bases, with 13 bases left in between. The CDR3 totals 15 residues. The germline CDR1 and CDR2 sequences are SGDLS and YYNGEE. Written as DNA, the CDR3 is TGTGCCAGCAGCGTAGGCGGCTCTCCCGGCACTGAAGCTTTCTTT. Its protein product is CASSVGGSPGTEAFF.

The rearrangement joins TRBV7-9 to TRBJ2-4; D is possibly TRBD1 (6 bases). CDR1 SEHNR and CDR2 FQNEAQ come from the germline V gene (reference sequence). The CDR3 has 17 residues. Trimming removed 9 bases from V and 7 bases from J, with 28 bases in between. In DNA, the CDR3 is TGTGCCAGGCTCCTCCCCCCCCAACCTCACAGGGAGAACATTCAGTACTTC. It encodes CARLLPPQPHRENIQYF.

The chain links TRBV19 to TRBJ2-7; a weak D match, TRBD1 (6 bases). The ends were cut back, 5 bases at V and 0 bases at J, with 14 bases in the middle. Germline loops: CDR1 LNHDA, CDR2 SQIVND (reference sequence). CDR3 length: 15 amino acids. The CDR3 nucleotides read TGTGCCAGTAGTTCCGTGGACAGTAGCTCCTACGAGCAGTACTTC. Protein: CASSSVDSSSYEQYF.

The V call is TRBV30, the J call TRBJ2-3, with D tentatively TRBD1 (5 bases). The germline V gene has CDR1 GTSNPN and CDR2 SVGIG (reference sequence). The CDR3 totals 14 residues. V was pared by 5 bases and J by 4 bases, with 16 bases between. CDR3 region: CAWAGNFRADTQYF. CDR3 bases: TGTGCCTGGGCAGGGAATTTTAGGGCAGATACGCAGTATTTT.

The V and J genes are TRBV5-4 and TRBJ2-1; possibly TRBD1 for D (6 bases). The CDR3 has 16 amino acids. The germline CDR1 and CDR2 sequences are SGHNT and YYREEE (reference sequence). V lost 4 bases, J lost 0 bases, and 14 bases lay in between. This chain's CDR3 is CASSTQGTGSYNEQFF. DNA for the CDR3: TGTGCCAGCAGCACCCAGGGGACGGGCTCCTACAATGAGCAGTTCTTC. The whole variable domain, remainder taken from reference TRBV5-4 and TRBJ2-1, is ETGVTQSPTHLIKTRGQQVTLRCSSQSGHNTVSWYQQALGQGPQFIFQYYREEENGRGNFPPRFSGLQFPNYSSELNVNALELDDSALYLCASSTQGTGSYNEQFFGPGTRLTVL.

V is TRBV19 and J is TRBJ2-7; D is ambiguous. The CDR3 loop spans 15 amino acids. Trimming cost V 5 bases and J 2 bases, with 16 bases left between them. Germline V CDR1 and CDR2: LNHDA, SQIVND (reference sequence). In nucleotides, the CDR3 is TGTGCCAGTAGTCCGAACCCTGTCCAGGCCTACGAGCAGTACTTC. Protein: CASSPNPVQAYEQYF.

The rearrangement links TRBV5-4 to TRBJ1-6, with 7 bases that match TRBD1. CDR1 is SGHNT, CDR2 YYREEE, per germline (reference sequence). This CDR3 has 14 amino acids. V dropped 5 bases and J dropped 8; count of bases not matched to a gene: 7. CDR3 region: CASSFDRVDSPLHF. As DNA, the CDR3 is TGTGCCAGCAGTTTTGACAGGGTCGATTCACCCCTCCACTTT.

The chain is built from TRBV30 and TRBJ1-2; TRBD1 might be the D (5 bases). V shed 5 bases and J shed 4 bases, with 11 bases lying between them. CDR3 length: 12 amino acids. The germline V gene has CDR1 GTSNPN and CDR2 SVGIG (reference sequence). CDR3 region: CAWEGLTYGYTF. In DNA, the CDR3 is TGTGCCTGGGAGGGACTGACCTATGGCTACACCTTC.

In DNA form, the CDR3 reads TGTGCCAGCTTTCCCAGCGGGAGTGGGCACGAGCAGTACTTC. Amino acids: CASFPSGSGHEQYF. This sequence joins TRBV6-5 and TRBJ2-7; 8 nucleotides agree with TRBD2. V was clipped by 8 bases and J by 5 bases; unmatched bases: 11. CDR3 length: 14 amino acids. Germline V gives CDR1 MNHEY, CDR2 SVGAGI.

The chain carries TRBV19 and TRBJ2-5, with TRBD1 identical over 7 bases. The CDR3 covers 14 residues. CDR1 and CDR2 from the germline V gene are LNHDA and SQIVND (reference sequence). V was clipped by 5 bases and J by 2 bases; unmatched bases: 5. CDR3 coding DNA: TGTGCCAGTAGTTCCAACAGGGGACAAGAGACCCAGTACTTC. Residues: CASSSNRGQETQYF.

This CDR3 reads CASSLRTGQDTEAFF. The DNA for the CDR3 is TGTGCCAGCAGCCTACGGACAGGGCAAGACACTGAAGCTTTCTTT. The V call is TRBV4-2, the J call TRBJ1-1, with 8 bases matching TRBD1. CDR1 and CDR2 (germline): LGHNA, YNFKEQ. The CDR3 has 15 residues. V shed 4 bases and J 3 bases; nucleotides not matched to a gene: 7.